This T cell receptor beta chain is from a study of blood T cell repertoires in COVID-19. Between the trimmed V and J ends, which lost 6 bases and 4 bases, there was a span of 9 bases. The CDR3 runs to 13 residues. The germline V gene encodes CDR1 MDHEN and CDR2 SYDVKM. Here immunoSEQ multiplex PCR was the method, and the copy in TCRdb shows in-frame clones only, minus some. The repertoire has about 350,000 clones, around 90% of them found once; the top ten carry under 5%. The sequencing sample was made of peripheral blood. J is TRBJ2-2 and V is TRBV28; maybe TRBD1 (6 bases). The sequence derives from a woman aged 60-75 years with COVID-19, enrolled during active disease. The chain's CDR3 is CASRNRVTGELFF. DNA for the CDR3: TGTGCCAGCAGGAACAGGGTCACCGGGGAGCTGTTTTTT.